This is a list of T cell receptor beta chains from one sample in a study of blood T cell repertoires in COVID-19. The data were produced by immunoSEQ multiplex PCR, yet TCRdb's version contains in-frame clones alone and is incomplete. The profile covers over 60,000 clones, with approximately 86% appearing a single time and more than 0.8% taken by the ten largest. Sequencing input: peripheral blood. The receptors derive from a man aged 70 or older with acute or convalescent COVID-19. CDR3s include the opening cysteine and the closing phenylalanine or tryptophan. A D gene is named only where the DNA matches it firmly. The size entry is marked missing in some rows and otherwise reads once, few, many or a size class.

TRBD1 TRBJ1-2 TRBV14 - TGTGCCAGCAGCCAAGCAGGGACAGGCCAATCGTATGGCTACACCTTC CASSQAGTGQSYGYTF
TRBD1 TRBJ1-6 TRBV5-1 once TGCGCCAGTCACCAAACAGGGGGCGCAAATTCACCCCTCCACTTT CASHQTGGANSPLHF
TRBD2 TRBJ2-3 TRBV3-1/TRBV3-2 - TGTGCCAGCAGCTACGGGACTAGCGGTAGGGATACGCAGTATTTT CASSYGTSGRDTQYF
- TRBJ1-3 TRBV18 - TGTGCCAGCTCACCAGACAGTTCCTCTGGAAACACCATATATTTT CASSPDSSSGNTIYF
- TRBJ2-1 TRBV3-1/TRBV3-2 - TGTGCCAGCAGCCCGCTGGACAGATACAATGAGCAGTTCTTC CASSPLDRYNEQFF
TRBD2 TRBJ2-7 TRBV19 - TGTGCCAGTAGCAAAAAACTAGCGGGTTCCTCCTACGAGCAGTACTTC CASSKKLAGSSYEQYF
TRBD1 TRBJ1-1 TRBV6-4 - TGTGCCAGCAGTGTCTACCGGGACAGGGGATTGAACACTGAAGCTTTCTTT CASSVYRDRGLNTEAFF
- TRBJ2-2 TRBV5-4 - TGTGCCAGCAGCCTGAAAACCTCCGGGACTGGGGACACCGGGGAGCTGTTTTTT CASSLKTSGTGDTGELFF
TRBD1 TRBJ1-2 TRBV7-6 - TGTGCCAGCAGCTTCGACAGGGGGCGTCGCTATGGCTACACCTTC CASSFDRGRRYGYTF
- TRBJ2-5 TRBV4-1 - TGCGCCAGCAGCCAGGGACAGAGCGGGGAGACCCAGTACTTC CASSQGQSGETQYF
TRBD1 TRBJ1-6 TRBV28 - TGTGCCAGCAGTTCCGGACAGGGATGGTCCTCACCCCTCCACTTT CASSSGQGWSSPLHF
- TRBJ1-5 TRBV5-8 - TGTGCCAGCAGCGAAACAGGGTATAGCAATCAGCCCCAGCATTTT CASSETGYSNQPQHF
TRBD2 TRBJ2-5 TRBV6-6 - TGTGCCAGCAGTTATACTAGCGGACTTAGAACGGAGACCCAGTACTTC CASSYTSGLRTETQYF
TRBD2 TRBJ2-5 TRBV4-1 - TGCGCCAGCAGCCGGATAGCGGGAGGGCCGGAAGAGACCCAGTACTTC CASSRIAGGPEETQYF
TRBD2 TRBJ2-1 TRBV4-2 - TGTGCCAGCAGCCAAGACTGGCTAGCGGGCAATGAGCAGTTCTTC CASSQDWLAGNEQFF
TRBD1 TRBJ2-5 TRBV19 - TGTGCCAGTAGTAAGCCGGGACAGGGGAGAGAGACCCAGTACTTC CASSKPGQGRETQYF
TRBD2 TRBJ2-1 TRBV5-1 - TGCGCCAGCAGCCCACTTGCGGGCGGGGGGAGAGATGAGCAGTTCTTC CASSPLAGGGRDEQFF
- TRBJ2-3 TRBV2 - TGTGCCAGCAGTGAAGAGGCTAGAGGTTCCACAGATACGCAGTATTTT CASSEEARGSTDTQYF
TRBD2 TRBJ2-1 TRBV27 - TGTGCCAGCAGTTCGACCATTACTAGCGGGGGTTACTCCTACAATGAGCAGTTCTTC CASSSTITSGGYSYNEQFF
TRBD2 TRBJ2-1 TRBV28 - TGTGCCAGCAGTTTAGGACTAGCGGGAGAAAACTCCTACAATGAGCAGTTCTTC CASSLGLAGENSYNEQFF
TRBD1 TRBJ2-7 TRBV11-2 - TGTGCCAGCAGCTTAGATCTCGCAGGGGGAATCCACGAGCAGTACTTC CASSLDLAGGIHEQYF
TRBD1 TRBJ1-2 TRBV6-5 - TGTGCCAGCACCCGAGCCGGGACAGACTATGGCTACACCTTC CASTRAGTDYGYTF
- TRBJ2-7 TRBV7-2 - TGTGCCAGCAGCTTACAAGAGGCAGGGCGCTACGAGCAGTACTTC CASSLQEAGRYEQYF
- TRBJ2-5 TRBV20-1 - TGCAGTGCTAATAAAGAGACCCAGTACTTC CSANKETQYF
- TRBJ2-1 TRBV19 - TGTGCCAGTAGTATTCTCGGGTTTGGGGAGCAGTTCTTC CASSILGFGEQFF
TRBD1 TRBJ1-2 TRBV2 - TGTGCCAGCAGTTTGGGGACAGGGGGTGGCTACACCTTC CASSLGTGGGYTF
- TRBJ2-7 TRBV10-2 - TGCGCCAGCAGTGTTGGGGGGTCCTCCTACGAGCAGTACTTC CASSVGGSSYEQYF
TRBD2 TRBJ2-7 TRBV5-1 once TGCGCCAGCAGCTGGGCCCCGGGACTAGCGGGGAATTACGAGCAGTACTTC CASSWAPGLAGNYEQYF
TRBD1 TRBJ1-1 TRBV11-2 - TGTGCCAGCAGCGCGGGACAGAAGAACACTGAAGCTTTCTTT CASSAGQKNTEAFF
- TRBJ1-1 TRBV12-3/TRBV12-4 - TGTGCCAGCAAGAGGGACACTGAAGCTTTCTTT CASKRDTEAFF
- TRBJ1-2 TRBV14 - TGTGCCAGCAGCCAAGACGCGGCAAACTATGGCTACACCTTC CASSQDAANYGYTF
- TRBJ1-4 TRBV30 - TGTGCCCTTTATGCAACTAATGAAAAACTGTTTTTT CALYATNEKLFF
TRBD2 TRBJ2-1 TRBV9 - TGTGCCAGCAGCGACAGCGGGACCCAATACAATGAGCAGTTCTTC CASSDSGTQYNEQFF
- TRBJ2-7 TRBV2 few TGTGCCAGCAGTATGCTTGGCGGCTCCTACGAGCAGTACTTC CASSMLGGSYEQYF
- TRBJ2-7 TRBV29-1 - TGCAGCGCTGGGACGGGGGACGAGCAGTACTTC CSAGTGDEQYF
- TRBJ2-2 TRBV5-6 - TGTGCCAGCAGCTTAGGCGGGTCCAACACCGGGGAGCTGTTTTTT CASSLGGSNTGELFF
- TRBJ1-1 TRBV19 - TGTGCCAGTAGTAGCCGGGAGAACACTGAAGCTTTCTTT CASSSRENTEAFF
TRBD2 TRBJ2-7 TRBV3-1/TRBV3-2 - TGTGCCAGCAGGCTGACTAGCGGGGCCCCCTACGAGCAGTACTTC CASRLTSGAPYEQYF
- TRBJ2-1 TRBV5-1 - TGCGCCAGCCAGGACTACAATGAGCAGTTCTTC CASQDYNEQFF
TRBD1 TRBJ2-1 TRBV11-3 - TGTGCCAGCAGCTTAAGGGGGACAGGTTTTTACAATGAGCAGTTCTTC CASSLRGTGFYNEQFF
TRBD1 TRBJ1-6 TRBV5-1 once TGCGCCAGCAGCTCGGGACAGTCCTATAATTCACCCCTCCACTTT CASSSGQSYNSPLHF
TRBD1 TRBJ1-3 TRBV4-1 - TGCGCCAGCAGCCAAGACTGGCAGGGGGCCTTCTCTGGAAACACCATATATTTT CASSQDWQGAFSGNTIYF
- TRBJ2-7 TRBV12-3/TRBV12-4 - TGTGCCAGCAGTTTGCACATCTCCTACGAGCAGTACTTC CASSLHISYEQYF
TRBD1 TRBJ1-2 TRBV6-5 once TGTGCCAGCTCCCCGACAGGGGACTATGGCTACACCTTC CASSPTGDYGYTF
TRBD2 TRBJ2-3 TRBV10-3 - TGTGCCATCAAAAAAGCCTCAGCGGGAATTGATACGCAGTATTTT CAIKKASAGIDTQYF
- TRBJ2-7 TRBV3-1/TRBV3-2 few TGTGCCAGCAGCCAAAAACAGGGAGAGCAGTACTTC CASSQKQGEQYF
- TRBJ1-2 TRBV6-4 - TGTGCCAGCAGTGTCACGACAGTTCCAGATGGCTACACCTTC CASSVTTVPDGYTF
TRBD2 TRBJ2-1 TRBV2 - TGTGCCAGTTCAGGGACTAGCAGCTACAATGAGCAGTTCTTC CASSGTSSYNEQFF
TRBD2 TRBJ2-7 TRBV19 - TGTGCCAGTAGGGGACTAGCGGGTGCCTACGAGCAGTACTTC CASRGLAGAYEQYF
TRBD2 TRBJ2-7 TRBV15 - TGTGCCACCAGCAGAGAACTAGCGGGGTTGGGGGAGCAGTACTTC CATSRELAGLGEQYF
- TRBJ1-1 TRBV30 - TGTGCCTGGACCCTCGTGATAGTCAGTGAAGGGGGTGAAGCTTTCTTT CAWTLVIVSEGGEAFF
TRBD2 TRBJ2-5 TRBV27 few TGTGCCAGCACCTTGACTAGCGGGGGGGCCAGAGAGACCCAGTACTTC CASTLTSGGARETQYF
TRBD1 TRBJ1-1 TRBV29-1 - TGCAGCGTCCCAACAAGAGATACAGGGGGTAACACTGAAGCTTTCTTT CSVPTRDTGGNTEAFF
- TRBJ1-2 TRBV18 few TGTGCCAGCTCACGGGTGGGCGGCTACACCTTC CASSRVGGYTF